This TCR beta chain is from a study of vaccination and CD4 T cells after COVID-19. Background on the study: Post-vaccine sample collection happened at a median of approximately 77 days after dose two, ranging 14 to 241. Overlapping spike pools from SARS-CoV-2 and HCoV-NL63, HCoV-OC43 and HCoV-229E served as culture stimuli.

Worth noting for this clonotype: Antigen: not known.

The CDR3 is 17 residues long. The germline V and J ends were trimmed by 5 bases and 0 bases, with 18 bases remaining between them. The V gene's germline CDR1 is SEHNR and CDR2 FQNEAQ (reference sequence). The Oncomine TCR Beta short-read assay was applied to DNA of cultured CD4+ T cells. TCRdb recomputed calls from the PCR reads with MiXCR, one row per CDR3 protein. The sample contains 10,000 to 13,000 distinct CDR3 sequences, roughly a third of which appear only once. Documented treatment: roughly 10-day PBMC culture with coronavirus spike peptide pools or control peptides (ViraFEST assay). Cell culture was performed with approximately 1.8 million PBMCs per well in the presence of about 9.3 IU/ml IL-2 and 10 ug/ml peptide pools.

The chain is built from TRBV7-9 and TRBJ2-3; maybe TRBD1 (5 bases). This clonotype was obtained from a human donor who had recovered from COVID-19. The sequencing input was CD4+ T cells from blood, cultured in vitro. The CDR3 region is CASSPPVAGRSTDTQYF. The CDR3 DNA reads TGTGCCAGCAGCCCACCCGTGGCAGGGCGAAGCACAGATACGCAGTATTTT.